This T cell receptor (beta chain) was captured in a study of Tregs in tolerant kidney transplant recipients. Study conclusions and caveats: The small number of patients limits these findings pending further validation. The most relevant donor-specific Treg TCRbeta repertoire apparently came from expansion with activated donor B cells.

About this clone itself: What it recognizes is unknown.

The table came from immunoSEQ multiplex PCR; TCRdb's copy has only in-frame clones and leaves some out. The sample yields about 240,000 clones, 84% seen once. Unstimulated regulatory T cells (CD4+CD25+CD127-), CD4+CD25- non-regulatory cells, CD4 and CD8 cells were FACS-sorted from thawed PBMCs. Sequenced material: CD4+ T cells from blood. The source of this sequence is a human donor in good health.

The CDR3 loop is CASSSGTPEAYGYTF. In DNA, the CDR3 is TGCGCCAGCAGCTCCGGGACTCCGGAGGCCTATGGCTACACCTTC. This chain connects TRBV5-1 to TRBJ1-2; maybe TRBD1 (5 bases). The CDR3 runs 15 residues. Between the trimmed V and J ends, which lost 3 bases and 4 bases, there was a span of 16 bases. The V gene's germline CDR1 is SGHRS and CDR2 YFSETQ.